One sample yielded the 7 T cell receptor beta chains listed below, sequenced in a study of shared clonotypes between healthy human individuals. Profiled with immunoSEQ multiplex PCR; TCRdb holds only in-frame clones, not every one. The sample shows some 2,500,000 clones, more than 85% of them seen only once. Sequenced: naive CD4+ T cells from PBMCs. Indicated subset: CD45RA+ positively selected. The receptors come from a man younger than 35 in good health. Some clones in this sample may be carry-over from other donors' samples.

The genes are TRBV10-3 and TRBJ2-7; 8 bases map to TRBD2. CDR1 and CDR2 from the germline V gene are ENHRY and SYGVKD. The ends lost 7 bases at V and 0 bases at J; junction bases unmatched: 2. The CDR3 length is 13 residues. The CDR3 region has the DNA TGTGCCATCAACGGGGGGGCCTCCTACGAGCAGTACTTC. Translation: CAINGGASYEQYF.

This chain connects TRBV29-1 to TRBJ2-7, with D possibly called TRBD1 or TRBD2 (5 bases each). V shed 6 bases and J shed 7 bases, with 22 bases lying between them. CDR3 length: 14 residues. Germline V lookup: CDR1 SQVTM, CDR2 ANQGSEA. CDR3 region: CSVSPRGAGREQYF. As DNA, the CDR3 is TGCAGCGTATCCCCTAGAGGGGCCGGAAGGGAGCAGTACTTC.

The V call is TRBV27, the J call TRBJ2-1, with D unresolved. Germline values: CDR1 MNHEY, CDR2 SMNVEV (reference sequence). The CDR3 has 15 residues. Deletions cut 1 base from V and 4 bases from J, with 11 bases between. The CDR3 protein is CASSLFSGPYNEQFF. The DNA of the CDR3 is TGTGCCAGCAGTTTATTTAGTGGGCCATACAATGAGCAGTTCTTC.

J is TRBJ2-2 and V is TRBV11-2, with D tentatively TRBD1 (5 bases). CDR1 and CDR2 (germline): SGHAT, FQNNGV. CDR3 length equals 17 residues. Trimming shortened V by 2 bases and J by 0 bases, and 13 bases separated the two germline ends. The CDR3 nucleotides read TGTGCCAGCAGCTTAAGATGGGGCACCACGAACACCGGGGAGCTGTTTTTT. Translating it yields CASSLRWGTTNTGELFF.

Points on this clone: Within the sample, other DNA sequences also encode this same CDR3. DNA of the CDR3: TGTGCCAGCAGTTTGACTAGCGGAACCTACGAGCAGTACTTC. Translated, it gives CASSLTSGTYEQYF. J is TRBJ2-7 and V is TRBV28; 9 bases match TRBD2. The CDR3 is made up of 14 amino acids. V shed 3 bases and J 2 bases; nucleotides not matched to a gene: 2. Germline V lookup: CDR1 MDHEN, CDR2 SYDVKM.

This clone was counted once. The chain couples TRBV5-4 to TRBJ2-5; TRBD1 matches at 7 bases. The trim removed 4 bases at V and 4 bases at J, leaving 1 base unmatched. Germline V CDR1 and CDR2: SGHNT, YYREEE (reference sequence). The CDR3 runs to 12 residues. The CDR3 coding sequence is TGTGCCAGCAGCCGACAGGGAGAGACCCAGTACTTC. Amino acid sequence: CASSRQGETQYF.

The V call is TRBV28, the J call TRBJ1-1; D is ambiguous. Germline loops: CDR1 MDHEN, CDR2 SYDVKM. CDR3 length equals 15 residues. Trimming shortened V by 5 bases and J by 4 bases, and 17 bases separated the two germline ends. The DNA for the CDR3 is TGTGCCAGCAGTGGGAGGACCGGGGTGGCCACTGAAGCTTTCTTT. Translation gives CASSGRTGVATEAFF. Supplemented by reference TRBV28 and TRBJ1-1, the full variable domain reads DVKVTQSSRYLVKRTGEKVFLECVQDMDHENMFWYRQDPGLGLRLIYFSYDVKMKEKGDIPEGYSVSREKKERFSLILESASTNQTSMYLCASSGRTGVATEAFFGQGTRLTVV.